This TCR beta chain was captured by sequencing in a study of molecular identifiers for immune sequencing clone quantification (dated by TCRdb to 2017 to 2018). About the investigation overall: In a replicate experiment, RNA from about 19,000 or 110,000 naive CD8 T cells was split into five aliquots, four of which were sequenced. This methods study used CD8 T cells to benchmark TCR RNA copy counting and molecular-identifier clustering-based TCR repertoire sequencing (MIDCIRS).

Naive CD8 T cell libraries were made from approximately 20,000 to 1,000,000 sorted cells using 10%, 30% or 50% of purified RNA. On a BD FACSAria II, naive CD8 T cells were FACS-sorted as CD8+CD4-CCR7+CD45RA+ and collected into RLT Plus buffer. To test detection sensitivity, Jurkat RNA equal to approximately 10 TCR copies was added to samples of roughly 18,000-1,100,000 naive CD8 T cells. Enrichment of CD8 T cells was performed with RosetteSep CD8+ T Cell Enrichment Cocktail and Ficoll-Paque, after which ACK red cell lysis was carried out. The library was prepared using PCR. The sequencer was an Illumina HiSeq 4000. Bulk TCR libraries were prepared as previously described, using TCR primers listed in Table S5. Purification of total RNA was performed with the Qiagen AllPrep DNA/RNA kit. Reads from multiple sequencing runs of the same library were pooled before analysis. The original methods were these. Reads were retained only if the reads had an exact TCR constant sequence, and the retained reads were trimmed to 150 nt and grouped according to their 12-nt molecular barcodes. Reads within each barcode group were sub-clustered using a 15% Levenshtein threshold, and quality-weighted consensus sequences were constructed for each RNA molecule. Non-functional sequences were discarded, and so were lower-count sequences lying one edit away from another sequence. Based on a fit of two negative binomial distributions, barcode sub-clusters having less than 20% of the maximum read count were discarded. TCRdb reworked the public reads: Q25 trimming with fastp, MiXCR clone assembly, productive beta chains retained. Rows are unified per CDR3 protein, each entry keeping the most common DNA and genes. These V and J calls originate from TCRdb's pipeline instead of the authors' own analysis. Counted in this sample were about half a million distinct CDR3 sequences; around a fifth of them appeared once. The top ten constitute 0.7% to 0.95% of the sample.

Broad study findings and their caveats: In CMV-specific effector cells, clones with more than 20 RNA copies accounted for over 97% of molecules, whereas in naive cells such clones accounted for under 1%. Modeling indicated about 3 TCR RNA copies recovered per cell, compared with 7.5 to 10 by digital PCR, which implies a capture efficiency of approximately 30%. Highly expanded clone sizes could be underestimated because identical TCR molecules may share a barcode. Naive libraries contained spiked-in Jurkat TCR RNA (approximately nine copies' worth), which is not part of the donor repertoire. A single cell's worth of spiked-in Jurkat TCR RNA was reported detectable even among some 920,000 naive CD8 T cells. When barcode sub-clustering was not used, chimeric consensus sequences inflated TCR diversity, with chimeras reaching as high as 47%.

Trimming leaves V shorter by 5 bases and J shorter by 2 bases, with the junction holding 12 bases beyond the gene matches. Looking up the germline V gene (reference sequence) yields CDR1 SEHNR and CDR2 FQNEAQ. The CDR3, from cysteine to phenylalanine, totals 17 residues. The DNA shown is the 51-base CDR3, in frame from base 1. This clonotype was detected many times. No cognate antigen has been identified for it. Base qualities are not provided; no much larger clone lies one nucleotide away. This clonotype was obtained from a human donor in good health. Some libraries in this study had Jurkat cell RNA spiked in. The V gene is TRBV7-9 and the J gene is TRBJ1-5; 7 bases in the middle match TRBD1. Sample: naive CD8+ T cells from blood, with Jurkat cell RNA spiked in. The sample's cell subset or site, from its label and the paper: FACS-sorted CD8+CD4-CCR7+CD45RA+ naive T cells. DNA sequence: TGTGCCAGCAGCCTTAAAACGACAGGGCGAGGCAATCAGCCCCAGCATTTT. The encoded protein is CASSLKTTGRGNQPQHF.